The 18 T cell receptor beta chains listed next were all sequenced from one sample in a study of OX40 agonist ivuxolimab in advanced cancers. TCRdb's copy holds only in-frame clones and misses some; the assay was immunoSEQ multiplex PCR. The sample lists some 87,000 clones, roughly 94% occurring once. The sequenced sample was CD4+ or CD8+ T cells sorted from blood, obtained in a trial of the OX40 agonist ivuxolimab. These receptors all stem from an adult with an advanced solid tumor such as melanoma, head and neck, liver or kidney cancer.

This sequence joins TRBV7-9 and TRBJ1-2; D unresolved. Trimming pared 1 base from V and 2 bases from J, leaving 2 bases between. The CDR3 spans 12 residues. Germline lookup yields CDR1 SEHNR and CDR2 FQNEAQ (reference sequence). This CDR3 is CASSLENYGYTF. The CDR3 DNA reads TGTGCCAGCAGCTTAGAGAACTATGGCTACACCTTC.

Many counts were recorded for this clone. The chain uses TRBV9 and TRBJ2-3; D not certain. V was trimmed by 4 bases and J by 0 bases, leaving 12 bases between them. The V gene's germline CDR1 is SGDLS and CDR2 YYNGEE. CDR3 length: 15 amino acids. CDR3 sequence: CASSPTGTSTDTQYF. CDR3 DNA sequence: TGTGCCAGCAGCCCGACTGGCACTAGCACAGATACGCAGTATTTT.

The V call is TRBV9, the J call TRBJ2-5; D call uncertain. V lost 0 bases to trimming and J lost 5 bases, with 14 bases between them. CDR1 and CDR2 from the germline V gene are SGDLS and YYNGEE. The length of the CDR3 is 15 residues. The CDR3 reads CASSVGQSETETQYF. CDR3 DNA: TGTGCCAGCAGCGTAGGTCAAAGCGAGACGGAGACCCAGTACTTC.

V gene TRBV29-1 combines with J gene TRBJ2-7; D not certain. CDR1 and CDR2 (germline): SQVTM, ANQGSEA. Trimming left V 4 bases short and J 6 bases short, with 19 bases between. This CDR3 comprises 14 residues. In nucleotides, the CDR3 is TGCAGCGTTGGCCCCCTTGCGAACCCCATCGAGCAGTACTTC. It translates to CSVGPLANPIEQYF.

This clone was observed a single time. This chain links TRBV6-1 with TRBJ2-1; the match to TRBD1 covers 10 bases. Germline values: CDR1 MNHNS, CDR2 SASEGT. J gave up 6 bases and V 3 bases, and 14 bases lay outside the gene matches. CDR3 length equals 18 residues. CDR3 residues: CASSEPRGTGVDVNEQFF. CDR3 bases: TGTGCCAGCAGTGAGCCCCGAGGGACAGGGGTGGATGTCAATGAGCAGTTCTTC.

This clone occurred once. The V call is TRBV7-2, the J call TRBJ1-5, with D maybe TRBD1 (5 bases). Trimming took off 2 bases at V and 0 bases at J, with 14 bases between the two ends. Germline V lookup: CDR1 SGHTA, CDR2 FQGNSA. The CDR3 length is 17 residues. This CDR3 is CASSLNQGAYSNQPQHF. As DNA, the CDR3 is TGTGCCAGCAGCTTAAATCAGGGAGCCTATAGCAATCAGCCCCAGCATTTT.

V usage is TRBV6-1 and J usage is TRBJ2-2; no reliable D call. The CDR3 has 12 amino acids. The germline V gene has CDR1 MNHNS and CDR2 SASEGT. V dropped 2 bases and J dropped 8 bases, with 6 bases sitting between them. The CDR3 protein is CASSEPRGELFF. The CDR3 DNA sequence: TGTGCCAGCAGTGAACCCCGAGGGGAGCTGTTTTTT.

The V and J genes are TRBV19 and TRBJ2-7; D is uncertain. The V gene's germline CDR1 is LNHDA and CDR2 SQIVND (reference sequence). The CDR3 runs to 14 residues. Trimming removed 7 bases at V and 1 base at J, with 14 bases between. The CDR3 sequence is CASNPSSESYEQYF. As DNA, the CDR3 is TGTGCCAGTAACCCTTCGTCCGAATCCTACGAGCAGTACTTC.

This sequence joins TRBV18 and TRBJ2-5; D may be TRBD1 (5 bases). Trimming removed 6 bases at V and 1 base at J, with 15 bases between. The CDR3 is made up of 15 amino acids. Germline values: CDR1 KGHSH, CDR2 LQKENI. CDR3 region: CASSPIRVVQETQYF. CDR3 sequence (DNA): TGTGCCAGCTCCCCGATCAGGGTGGTCCAAGAGACCCAGTACTTC.

This sequence joins TRBV29-1 and TRBJ1-2; D is ambiguous. This CDR3 contains 12 residues. V lost 4 bases and J lost 9, with 15 bases in between. Per germline, CDR1 SQVTM and CDR2 ANQGSEA. CDR3 in amino acids: CSVVESGVRYTF. CDR3 DNA: TGCAGCGTTGTCGAATCAGGTGTTCGCTACACCTTC.

The gene calls are TRBV4-3 and TRBJ1-4; TRBD1 is a possible D gene (6 bases). The CDR3 runs to 16 residues. The ends were cut back, 4 bases at V and 0 bases at J, with 12 bases in the middle. Germline CDR1 reads LGHNA; CDR2 reads YSLEER. CDR3 sequence: CASSPGAGATNEKLFF. The CDR3, as DNA: TGCGCCAGCAGCCCGGGGGCCGGAGCAACTAATGAAAAACTGTTTTTT.

This chain links TRBV9 with TRBJ2-5; 10 nucleotides match TRBD2. Germline V gene sequence: CDR1 SGDLS, CDR2 YYNGEE. CDR3 length: 15 residues. With V trimmed by 2 bases and J by 5 bases, 6 bases remained unmatched. The CDR3: CASSVSSGSGETQYF. For the CDR3, the DNA is TGTGCCAGCAGCGTTTCTAGCGGGAGTGGGGAGACCCAGTACTTC.

The gene calls are TRBV15 and TRBJ1-2; the D gene is possibly TRBD1 (6 bases). Per the germline V gene, CDR1 is LNHNV and CDR2 is YYDKDF (reference sequence). This CDR3 is 14 amino acids long. The V end lost 3 bases, the J end lost 8 bases, and 16 bases lay between the germline ends. DNA for the CDR3: TGTGCCACCAGCAGCCCCGGGGGCCTGGCCGGCTACACCTTC. Translating gives CATSSPGGLAGYTF.

The CDR3 loop is CASSLSRDPGWAEAFF. CDR3 coding DNA: TGTGCCAGCAGTTTGAGTCGGGACCCCGGTTGGGCTGAAGCTTTCTTT. The chain carries TRBV27 and TRBJ1-1; D is possibly TRBD1 (5 bases). Trimming left V 3 bases short and J 6 bases short, with 20 bases between. This CDR3 comprises 16 residues. Per the germline V gene, CDR1 is MNHEY and CDR2 is SMNVEV (reference sequence).

The rearrangement uses TRBV27 and TRBJ2-7, with no clear D. Trimming took 3 bases from V and 2 from J, leaving 8 bases between them. From germline, CDR1 is MNHEY and CDR2 SMNVEV (reference sequence). This CDR3 region has 13 residues. CDR3 sequence reads: CASSFGLTYEQYF. In DNA form, the CDR3 reads TGTGCCAGCAGTTTTGGCCTCACCTACGAGCAGTACTTC.

The V and J genes are TRBV12-5 and TRBJ2-1; D may be TRBD1 (5 bases). The CDR3 contains 16 residues. Germline V gene sequence: CDR1 LGHNT, CDR2 FRNRAP. Trimming removed 3 bases from V and 1 base from J, with 13 bases in between. As DNA, the CDR3 is TGTGCTAGTGGTTTTAGGCAGGGTATGTCCTACAATGAGCAGTTCTTC. Translating gives CASGFRQGMSYNEQFF.

This chain links TRBV27 with TRBJ2-3, with TRBD2 matching 10 bases. J gave up 8 bases and V 1 base, and 15 bases lay outside the gene matches. This CDR3 spans 18 amino acids. CDR1 MNHEY and CDR2 SMNVEV come from the germline V gene (reference sequence). The CDR3 DNA is TGTGCCAGCAGTTTATTTGCTAGCGGGAGTCCCCGGGGGGGTACGCAGTATTTT. Encoded protein: CASSLFASGSPRGGTQYF.

The gene calls are TRBV9 and TRBJ2-1; perhaps TRBD1 as D (6 bases). From germline, CDR1 is SGDLS and CDR2 YYNGEE. V was shortened by 5 bases and J by 9 bases, with 15 bases between the two germline ends. The CDR3 consists of 13 residues. CDR3 sequence (DNA): TGTGCCAGCAGGAATCAGGGGTGGCCTGAGCAGTTCTTC. It codes for CASRNQGWPEQFF.